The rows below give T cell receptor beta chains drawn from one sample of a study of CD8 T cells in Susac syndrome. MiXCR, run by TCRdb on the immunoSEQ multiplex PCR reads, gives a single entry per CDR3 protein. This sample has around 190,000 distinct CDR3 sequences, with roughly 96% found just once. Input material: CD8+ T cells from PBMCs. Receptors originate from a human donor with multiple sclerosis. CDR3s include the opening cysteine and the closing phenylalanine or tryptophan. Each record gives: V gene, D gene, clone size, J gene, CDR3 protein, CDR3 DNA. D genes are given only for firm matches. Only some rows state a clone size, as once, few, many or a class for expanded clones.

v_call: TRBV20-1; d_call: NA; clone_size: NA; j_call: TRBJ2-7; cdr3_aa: CSATMTIGVEQYF; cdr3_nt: TGCAGTGCTACGATGACAATCGGGGTCGAGCAGTACTTC
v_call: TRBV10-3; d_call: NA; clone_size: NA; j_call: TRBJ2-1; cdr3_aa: CAISELGTPNNEQFF; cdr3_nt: TGTGCCATCAGTGAGCTGGGGACACCGAACAATGAGCAGTTCTTC
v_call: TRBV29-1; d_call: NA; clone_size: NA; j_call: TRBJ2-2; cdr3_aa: CSAEAAVAGELFF; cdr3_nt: TGCAGCGCCGAGGCTGCGGTTGCCGGGGAGCTGTTTTTT
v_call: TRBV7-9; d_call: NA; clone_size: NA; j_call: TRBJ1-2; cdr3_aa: CASAAPIALTF; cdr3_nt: TGTGCCAGCGCCGCCCCGATAGCTCTCACCTTC
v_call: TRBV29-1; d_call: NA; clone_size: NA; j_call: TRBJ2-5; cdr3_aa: CSALGVLQETQYF; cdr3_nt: TGCAGCGCCCTGGGGGTCCTACAAGAGACCCAGTACTTC
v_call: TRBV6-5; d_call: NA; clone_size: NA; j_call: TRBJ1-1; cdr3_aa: CASSYGGVGNTEAFF; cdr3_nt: TGTGCCAGCAGTTACGGGGGAGTGGGAAACACTGAAGCTTTCTTT
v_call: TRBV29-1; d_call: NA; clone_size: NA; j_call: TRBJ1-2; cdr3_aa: CSVVAADYGYTF; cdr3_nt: TGCAGCGTTGTGGCAGCGGACTATGGCTACACCTTC
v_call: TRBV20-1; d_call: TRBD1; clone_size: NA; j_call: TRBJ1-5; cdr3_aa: CSAREVRDRENQPQHF; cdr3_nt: TGCAGTGCTAGAGAGGTTCGGGACAGGGAAAATCAGCCCCAGCATTTT
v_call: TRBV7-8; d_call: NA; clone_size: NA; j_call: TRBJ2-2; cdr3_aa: CASSLAGTKTGELFF; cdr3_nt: TGTGCCAGCAGCTTAGCGGGGACAAAGACCGGGGAGCTGTTTTTT
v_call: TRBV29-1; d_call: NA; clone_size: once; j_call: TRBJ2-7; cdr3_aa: CSVEGGPPYEQYF; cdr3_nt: TGCAGCGTTGAAGGCGGGCCCCCCTACGAGCAGTACTTC
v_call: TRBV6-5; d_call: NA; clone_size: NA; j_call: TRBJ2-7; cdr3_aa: CASSITGRGFEQYF; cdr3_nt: TGTGCCAGCAGTATAACAGGGAGGGGTTTCGAGCAGTACTTC
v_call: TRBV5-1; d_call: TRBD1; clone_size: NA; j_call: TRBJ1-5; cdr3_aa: CASSLTGGEQPQHF; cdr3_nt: TGCGCCAGCAGCTTAACAGGGGGCGAACAGCCCCAGCATTTT
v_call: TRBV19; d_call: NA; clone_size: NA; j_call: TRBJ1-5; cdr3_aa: CASSRHGFNQPQHF; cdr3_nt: TGTGCCAGTAGTCGACACGGATTCAATCAGCCCCAGCATTTT
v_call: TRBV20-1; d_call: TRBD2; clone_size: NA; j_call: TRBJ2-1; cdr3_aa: CSARFSSGELYNEQFF; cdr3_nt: TGCAGTGCTAGATTTTCGAGCGGGGAGCTTTACAATGAGCAGTTCTTC
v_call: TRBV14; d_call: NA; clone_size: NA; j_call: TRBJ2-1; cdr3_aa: CASSQDIGIANEQFF; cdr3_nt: TGTGCCAGCAGCCAAGATATTGGGATAGCCAATGAGCAGTTCTTC
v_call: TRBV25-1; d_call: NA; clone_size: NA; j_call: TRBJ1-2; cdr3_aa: CASSELGGTLDGYTF; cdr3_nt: TGTGCCAGCAGTGAATTGGGGGGCACTCTCGATGGCTACACCTTC
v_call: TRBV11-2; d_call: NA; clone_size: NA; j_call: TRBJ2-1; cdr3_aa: CASSPEVGSYNEQFF; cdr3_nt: TGTGCCAGCAGTCCAGAGGTGGGATCCTACAATGAGCAGTTCTTC
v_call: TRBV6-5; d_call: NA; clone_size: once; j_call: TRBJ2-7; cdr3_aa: CASSAEQPVTYEQYF; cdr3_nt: TGTGCCAGCAGCGCCGAGCAGCCCGTGACCTACGAGCAGTACTTC
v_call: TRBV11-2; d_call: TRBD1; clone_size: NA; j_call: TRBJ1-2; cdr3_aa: CASSLYPDRGPVAYGYTF; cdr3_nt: TGTGCCAGCAGCTTATACCCCGACAGGGGGCCCGTTGCCTATGGCTACACCTTC
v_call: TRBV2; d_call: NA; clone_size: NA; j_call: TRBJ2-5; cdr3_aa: CASNGLETQYF; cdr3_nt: TGTGCCAGCAACGGTCTAGAGACCCAGTACTTC
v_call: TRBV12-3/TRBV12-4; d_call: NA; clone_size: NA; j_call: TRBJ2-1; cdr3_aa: CASADIPANEQFF; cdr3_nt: TGTGCCAGCGCCGACATTCCCGCGAATGAGCAGTTCTTC